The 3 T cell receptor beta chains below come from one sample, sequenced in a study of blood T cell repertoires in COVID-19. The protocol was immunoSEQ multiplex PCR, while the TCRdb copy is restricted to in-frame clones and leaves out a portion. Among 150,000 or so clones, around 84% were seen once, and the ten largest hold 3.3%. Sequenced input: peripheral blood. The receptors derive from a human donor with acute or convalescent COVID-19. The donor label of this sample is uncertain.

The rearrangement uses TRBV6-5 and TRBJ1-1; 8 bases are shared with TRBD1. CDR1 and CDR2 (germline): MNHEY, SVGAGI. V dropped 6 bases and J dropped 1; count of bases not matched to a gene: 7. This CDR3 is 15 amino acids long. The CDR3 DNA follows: TGTGCCAGCAGGACAGGGGTCGGGAGGAACACTGAAGCTTTCTTT. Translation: CASRTGVGRNTEAFF.

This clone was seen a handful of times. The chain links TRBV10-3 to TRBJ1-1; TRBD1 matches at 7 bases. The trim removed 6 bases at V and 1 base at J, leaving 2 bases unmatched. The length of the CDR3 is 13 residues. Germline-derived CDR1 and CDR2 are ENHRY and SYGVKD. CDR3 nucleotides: TGTGCCATCAGCGGACAGGAGAACACTGAAGCTTTCTTT. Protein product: CAISGQENTEAFF.

CDR3 DNA: TGTGCCAGCAGGGCCTCGGGAGTCACGGCCTATGGCTACACCTTC. Its protein product is CASRASGVTAYGYTF. The chain recombines TRBV2 with TRBJ1-2; unclear D gene. The CDR3 consists of 15 residues. Per germline, CDR1 SNHLY and CDR2 FYNNEI. Trimming removed 6 bases from V and 4 bases from J, with 18 bases in between.